The 8 T cell receptor beta chains given below trace back to one sample, sequenced in a study of cytomegalovirus exposure and HLA in healthy donors (dated by TCRdb to 2016 to 2017). Preparation of the library involved the immunoSEQ multiplex PCR assay. A mixture of 60 forward primers for TCR Vbeta segments and 13 reverse primers for TCR Jbeta segments was used in the multiplex PCR. TCRdb re-hosts the immuneACCESS table, in-frame sequences only. Its copies lack some clones; in the studies checked, an unresolved V gene accounts for under half of them, and the cause for the rest is not known. In all, the sample holds approximately 240,000 clones, and 70% to 80% of those were seen once. Jointly, the top ten make up 2.7% of the sample. The material sequenced was PBMCs. The receptors originated from a woman aged 55-70 years in good health and CMV-seropositive.

This clone was counted between two and nine times. The chain uses TRBV6-4 and TRBJ2-5, with 10 bases matching TRBD2. The V gene's germline CDR1 is MRHNA and CDR2 SNTAGT. J lost 1 base, V lost 5 bases, and 4 bases had no gene match. The length of the CDR3 is 15 residues. The CDR3 here is CASSKLAGSQETQYF. For the CDR3, the DNA is TGTGCCAGCAGTAAACTAGCGGGGAGCCAAGAGACCCAGTACTTC.

V and J are TRBV7-9 and TRBJ2-3; 8 bases are a match to TRBD2. The CDR3 loop spans 15 amino acids. Germline V lookup: CDR1 SEHNR, CDR2 FQNEAQ (reference sequence). V lost 6 bases, J lost 3 bases, and 8 bases stayed unmatched. The CDR3 region is CASSPLGGRTDTQYF. CDR3 nucleotide sequence: TGTGCCAGCAGTCCGCTCGGCGGGAGGACAGATACGCAGTATTTT.

The V call is TRBV7-9, the J call TRBJ2-3; 10 bases match TRBD2. Looked up from germline, CDR1 is SEHNR and CDR2 is FQNEAQ (reference sequence). V shed 2 bases and J 2 bases; nucleotides not matched to a gene: 4. The CDR3 extends over 16 amino acids. CDR3 sequence: CASSLILAGVTDTQYF. CDR3 bases: TGTGCCAGCAGCTTAATCCTAGCGGGAGTCACAGATACGCAGTATTTT. Using reference TRBV7-9 and TRBJ2-3 for the parts outside the CDR3, the full variable domain is DTGVSQNPRHKITKRGQNVTFRCDPISEHNRLYWYRQTLGQGPEFLTYFQNEAQLEKSRLLSDRFSAERPKGSFSTLEIQRTEQGDSAMYLCASSLILAGVTDTQYFGPGTRLTVL.

The V call is TRBV2, the J call TRBJ1-2; possible D gene TRBD1, 5 bases. V lost 4 bases and J lost 4, with 10 bases in between. Germline V lookup: CDR1 SNHLY, CDR2 FYNNEI. The CDR3 spans 13 residues. DNA of the CDR3: TGTGCCAGCAGTGCTCAGGGCACCTATGGCTACACCTTC. Protein product: CASSAQGTYGYTF.

The J gene is TRBJ2-1, the V gene TRBV7-2, with D perhaps matching TRBD2 (5 bases). Per germline, CDR1 SGHTA and CDR2 FQGNSA. Trimming stripped 5 bases from V and 5 bases from J, with 10 bases between. The CDR3 has 13 residues. As DNA, the CDR3 is TGTGCCAGCAGCACCCGACTAAACAATGAGCAGTTCTTC. This sequence encodes CASSTRLNNEQFF.

The chain carries TRBV11-2 and TRBJ2-2; 10 bases line up with TRBD2. The CDR3 is 15 residues long. Germline trimming cut 2 bases from V and 7 bases from J; bases unmatched to any gene: 4. Looked up from germline, CDR1 is SGHAT and CDR2 is FQNNGV. The DNA for the CDR3 is TGTGCCAGCAGCTTAACCAGCGGGGGGGGCGGGGAGCTGTTTTTT. This gives the protein CASSLTSGGGGELFF. Full variable domain (outside the CDR3, taken from reference TRBV11-2 and TRBJ2-2): EAGVAQSPRYKIIEKRQSVAFWCNPISGHATLYWYQQILGQGPKLLIQFQNNGVVDDSQLPKDRFSAERLKGVDSTLKIQPAKLEDSAVYLCASSLTSGGGGELFFGEGSRLTVL.

The V gene is TRBV15, the J gene TRBJ2-1; TRBD1 is a possible D gene (6 bases). The CDR3 runs to 14 residues. V was shortened by 3 bases and J by 4 bases, with 10 bases between the two germline ends. Germline CDR1 reads LNHNV; CDR2 reads YYDKDF (reference sequence). The CDR3 region is CATSRETGYNEQFF. The CDR3 DNA follows: TGTGCCACCAGCAGGGAAACAGGGTACAATGAGCAGTTCTTC.

This chain links TRBV19 with TRBJ2-5; 8 bases are a match to TRBD1. The CDR3 runs 15 residues. The V segment lost 5 bases and the J segment 5 bases; nucleotides outside the gene matches: 10. Germline values: CDR1 LNHDA, CDR2 SQIVND (reference sequence). The CDR3 sequence: CASSPTQGAGETQYF. CDR3 nucleotide sequence: TGTGCCAGTAGTCCTACCCAGGGGGCAGGGGAGACCCAGTACTTC.